This TCR beta chain was profiled in a study of post-analysis software for immune sequencing data. Findings and limits, study-wide: Pronounced co-clustering by F measure was evident among identically batched samples. The five TRBV segments detected at higher frequency in patients than in controls included TRBV5-6, TRBV5-1 and TRBV20-1.

Each TCR beta cDNA library carried unique molecular identifiers. MiXCR, applied by TCRdb to the PCR reads, yields one record per CDR3 protein. The sample lists about 540,000 distinct CDR3 sequences, 30% to 40% occurring once. In regard to this clonotype: Its antigen is still unknown.

This CDR3 has 14 residues. CDR1 is SGHRS, CDR2 YFSETQ, per germline. Between the trimmed V and J ends, which lost 6 bases and 0 bases, there was a span of 12 bases. This TCR was recovered from a girl aged 2 to 17 with multiple sclerosis. The chain links TRBV5-1 to TRBJ1-1; D might be TRBD1 (5 bases). Sequences were obtained from blood. The CDR3 DNA sequence: TGCGCCAGCACGACGGGGGGGGTGAACACTGAAGCTTTCTTT. As protein: CASTTGGVNTEAFF.